This TCR beta chain was documented in a study of human T cells and chemical hapten exposure. Study-wide findings and caveats: Alopecia was present in the donors, so their immune response may differ from healthy people's. Sensitizing to DPC left TCRs with a frequency above 1 in 1000 unaltered.

Time point denoted: patch test 2, 6 weeks after DPC sensitization. Stated treatment: therapeutic diphenylcyclopropenone sensitization with weekly scalp DPC. People who gave samples had alopecia, were 18 to 70 years old, and were suitable for DPC. About this clonotype: Antigen unknown.

Original processing notes: Sample TCR totals centred on a median of around 96,000, ranging about 20,000 to 700,000. TCRdb reprocessed the RACE reads via MiXCR and lists one record per CDR3 protein. The V and J calls were not made by the authors but by TCRdb's processing. The sample has fewer than 80,000 distinct CDR3 sequences; around 10% are singletons. V lost 6 bases and J lost 2; bases outside the gene matches: 8. Per the germline V gene, CDR1 is SGHAT and CDR2 is FQNNGV. This CDR3 is built from 15 residues. The origin of this receptor is a woman aged 45-65 years with alopecia areata. Some clones in this sample may be carry-over from other donors' samples. This chain uses TRBV11-2 with TRBJ2-3; 7 nucleotides align to TRBD2. The material was whole blood, obtained in connection with sensitization to the hapten diphenylcyclopropenone (DPC). CDR3 amino acids: CASSPFGRSTDTQYF. The CDR3 coding sequence is TGTGCCAGCAGTCCCTTCGGGAGGTCCACAGATACGCAGTATTTT. The whole variable domain, filled in from reference TRBV11-2 and TRBJ2-3, reads EAGVAQSPRYKIIEKRQSVAFWCNPISGHATLYWYQQILGQGPKLLIQFQNNGVVDDSQLPKDRFSAERLKGVDSTLKIQPAKLEDSAVYLCASSPFGRSTDTQYFGPGTRLTVL.